The source of this T cell receptor beta chain is a study of cytomegalovirus exposure and HLA in healthy donors. Whole-study results and caveats: TCR beta V segments were, for the most part, productive about 87% or about 30% of the time in an earlier analysis.

After removal of 4 bases from V and 8 bases from J, the junction contained 8 bases not matched to a gene. This CDR3 spans 14 amino acids. CDR1 is MNHNS and CDR2 is SASEGT in the germline V gene. This PCR relied on a set of 60 Vbeta primers and 13 Jbeta primers. The repertoire was sequenced with immunoSEQ multiplex PCR; TCRdb's copy has only in-frame clones and lacks some. The top ten clones hold less than 2% of a sample with a few hundred thousand clones, 85% to 95% of them seen once. Worth noting for this clone: Its specificity is not known.

The chain couples TRBV6-1 to TRBJ1-2; TRBD1 aligns across 9 bases. The specimen was PBMCs. The receptor's source is a girl aged 2 to 9 in good health and CMV-seronegative. DNA for the CDR3: TGTGCCAGCAGTGGCCGGGACAGGGTTGGCGGCTACACCTTC. Protein sequence: CASSGRDRVGGYTF.